The next 28 T cell receptor beta chains were all read from a single sample in a study of regulatory T cells in long-lasting Graves disease. Both iRepertoire HTBI primers and Arm-PCR of CDR3 regions were used to build the TCR beta libraries. TCRdb recomputed calls from the multiplex PCR reads with MiXCR, one row per CDR3 protein. This sample has approximately 300,000 distinct CDR3 sequences, with about a sixth found just once. Time point noted: newly diagnosed GD, antithyroid drugs for less than 3 months. Following extraction of RNA from PBMCs, that RNA was used to make the TCR library. The sequenced sample was peripheral blood mononuclear cells (PBMCs), obtained at new diagnosis, from a patient treated with antithyroid drugs. The receptors come from a female donor with Graves disease.

The rearrangement uses TRBV7-9 and TRBJ2-3; the D gene is possibly TRBD2 (5 bases). The CDR3 runs to 18 residues. V lost 5 bases and J lost 6, with 27 bases in between. CDR1 is SEHNR, CDR2 FQNEAQ, per germline (reference sequence). The CDR3 protein is CASSPASSRAPGWDTQYF. The CDR3 nucleotides read TGTGCCAGCAGCCCCGCGTCCTCGCGGGCGCCGGGTTGGGATACGCAGTATTTT. Combining the CDR3 with reference TRBV7-9 and TRBJ2-3 gives the whole variable domain DTGVSQNPRHKITKRGQNVTFRCDPISEHNRLYWYRQTLGQGPEFLTYFQNEAQLEKSRLLSDRFSAERPKGSFSTLEIQRTEQGDSAMYLCASSPASSRAPGWDTQYFGPGTRLTVL.

Ten or more counts support this clonotype. The chain is built from TRBV5-1 and TRBJ2-3; 7 bases line up with TRBD2. This CDR3 has 15 residues. The germline gives CDR1 SGHRS, CDR2 YFSETQ. Trimming cost V 0 bases and J 4 bases; bases outside gene matches: 5. The DNA for the CDR3 is TGCGCCAGCAGCTTGGGCGGGAGCTCCGCAGATACGCAGTATTTT. Translated: CASSLGGSSADTQYF.

This clonotype was recorded at least ten times. The J gene is TRBJ1-1, the V gene TRBV29-1; the D gene is possibly TRBD1 (5 bases). This CDR3 has 12 amino acids. V lost 4 bases, J lost 7 bases, and 13 bases lay in between. CDR1 and CDR2 (germline): SQVTM, ANQGSEA. The DNA of the CDR3 is TGCAGCGTTGTGGGGCGCCGGGGTGAAGCTTTCTTT. This encodes CSVVGRRGEAFF.

This clonotype has ten or more counts. The chain joins TRBV27 to TRBJ2-7, with TRBD2 matching 14 bases. V was clipped by 7 bases and J by 5 bases; unmatched bases: 10. This CDR3 contains 16 residues. The germline V gene has CDR1 MNHEY and CDR2 SMNVEV (reference sequence). CDR3 region: CASNQLPGLAGDEQYF. In nucleotides, the CDR3 is TGTGCCAGCAATCAACTTCCGGGACTAGCGGGAGACGAGCAGTACTTC.

In regard to this clonotype: A far larger clone lies a single base away; this is likely a read error. J is TRBJ2-2 and V is TRBV6-2 or TRBV6-3; the match to TRBD2 covers 9 bases. The germline gives CDR1 MNHEY, CDR2 SVGEGT. The CDR3 length is 14 residues. The CDR3 DNA follows: TGTGCCAGCAGTTACTCTAGCGGGGGCGGGGAGCCGTTTTTT. This gives the protein CASSYSSGGGEPFF.

This clonotype appeared many times. V is TRBV27 and J is TRBJ2-1, with TRBD1 matching over 10 bases. This CDR3 region has 15 residues. Germline-derived CDR1 and CDR2 are MNHEY and SMNVEV (reference sequence). J lost 4 bases, V lost 4 bases, and 4 bases had no gene match. CDR3 coding DNA: TGTGCCAGCAGTTCGGGGACAGGGGTATACAATGAGCAGTTCTTC. Protein: CASSSGTGVYNEQFF.

A remark on this clonotype: This may be a read error: a much more frequent sequence differs by one nucleotide. This sequence joins TRBV6-5 and TRBJ2-5, with 10 positions matching TRBD2. From germline, CDR1 is MNHEY and CDR2 SVGAGI. CDR3 length: 16 amino acids. As DNA, the CDR3 is TGTGCCAGCAGTTACTCGGTAGCGGGAGGACAAGAGACCCGGTACTTC. Protein: CASSYSVAGGQETRYF.

The chain couples TRBV12-3 or TRBV12-4 to TRBJ1-5; possibly TRBD1 for D (6 bases). V was cut by 5 bases and J by 0 bases, with 11 bases left in between. This CDR3 has 15 residues. In DNA form, the CDR3 reads TGTGCCAGCAGTAAGGGACATTTTAGCAATCAGCCCCAGCATTTT. Amino acids: CASSKGHFSNQPQHF.

This clonotype has a handful of counts. One end of the junction does not line up with germline, which may come from a read error. The V gene is TRBV20-1, the J gene TRBJ2-7; D is possibly TRBD2 (5 bases). This CDR3 is 13 amino acids long. The germline CDR1 and CDR2 sequences are DFQATT and SNEGSKA (reference sequence). Here the CDR3 reads CSATSSRSYGQYF. The CDR3 nucleotides read TGCAGTGCTACATCTAGCCGCTCCTACGGGCAGTACTTC.

This clonotype appeared many times. The chain employs TRBV3-1 and TRBJ2-2, with 7 bases matching TRBD2. The CDR3 has 18 amino acids. Trimming cost V 0 bases and J 4 bases; bases outside gene matches: 11. The V gene's germline CDR1 is LGHDT and CDR2 YNNKEL (reference sequence). The CDR3 DNA follows: TGTGCCAGCAGCCAAGATAGGACTAGTATGGCTGCCACCGGGGAGCTGTTTTTT. Translating it yields CASSQDRTSMAATGELFF.

This clonotype was counted many times. The chain combines TRBV28 with TRBJ2-5; TRBD1 is a possible D gene (5 bases). The germline gives CDR1 MDHEN, CDR2 SYDVKM. V was cut by 3 bases and J by 5 bases, with 13 bases left in between. The CDR3 extends over 14 amino acids. For the CDR3, the DNA is TGTGCCAGCAGTTTCCAGGGCTATCGTGAGACCCAGTACTTC. Its translation is CASSFQGYRETQYF. The full variable domain, rest sourced from reference TRBV28 and TRBJ2-5, is DVKVTQSSRYLVKRTGEKVFLECVQDMDHENMFWYRQDPGLGLRLIYFSYDVKMKEKGDIPEGYSVSREKKERFSLILESASTNQTSMYLCASSFQGYRETQYFGPGTRLLVL.

This clonotype was detected ten times or more. The chain has TRBV6-2 or TRBV6-3 and TRBJ2-5, with 8 bases fitting TRBD2. The germline CDR1 and CDR2 sequences are MNHEY and SVGEGT. The CDR3 has 15 amino acids. Trimming cost V 3 bases and J 5 bases; bases outside gene matches: 8. The CDR3 nucleotides read TGTGCCAGCAGTTATATGCGGGGGGCAGGGGAGACCCAGTACTTC. Protein product: CASSYMRGAGETQYF.

In this sample, this clonotype turned up many times. The rearrangement joins TRBV28 to TRBJ2-3, with 7 nucleotides matching TRBD1. Germline trimming cut 3 bases from V and 6 bases from J; bases unmatched to any gene: 9. CDR3 length equals 15 residues. Germline V gene sequence: CDR1 MDHEN, CDR2 SYDVKM. For the CDR3, the DNA is TGTGCCAGCAGTTTCCCCACTGACAGGGTGGATACGCAGTATTTT. Residues: CASSFPTDRVDTQYF.

This clonotype was found a few times. This rearrangement joins TRBV20-1 to TRBJ2-1, with a weak D call TRBD2 (6 bases). The CDR3 sequence is 16 residues long. V was clipped by 2 bases and J by 3 bases, with 17 bases between them. The V gene's germline CDR1 is DFQATT and CDR2 SNEGSKA (reference sequence). The CDR3: CSARHSTQDYYNEQFF. The CDR3 region has the DNA TGCAGTGCTAGACACTCCACCCAGGACTACTACAATGAGCAGTTCTTC.

The chain carries TRBV9 and TRBJ2-1, with D possibly matching TRBD1 (5 bases). The CDR3 extends over 14 amino acids. CDR1 is SGDLS, CDR2 YYNGEE, per germline. The V gene lost 0 bases and the J gene lost 10 bases, with 14 bases spanning the gap. The DNA of the CDR3 is TGTGCCAGCAGCGTAGTGGCAGAGTGGGGCGAGCAGTTCTTC. Translating gives CASSVVAEWGEQFF. The variable domain in full, with the rest retrieved from reference TRBV9 and TRBJ2-1, is DSGVTQTPKHLITATGQRVTLRCSPRSGDLSVYWYQQSLDQGLQFLIQYYNGEERAKGNILERFSAQQFPDLHSELNLSSLELGDSALYFCASSVVAEWGEQFFGPGTRLTVL.

This clonotype was counted ten times or more. The chain employs TRBV19 and TRBJ1-4, with no clear D. The ends were cut back, 5 bases at V and 5 bases at J, with 15 bases in the middle. The CDR3 consists of 15 residues. In germline, CDR1 is LNHDA, CDR2 SQIVND (reference sequence). CDR3 sequence: CASSRPQAFNEKLFF. The CDR3, as DNA: TGTGCCAGTAGTCGCCCTCAGGCGTTCAATGAAAAACTGTTTTTT.

This clonotype was recorded many times. The chain carries TRBV18 and TRBJ1-1; D gene unclear. The germline CDR1 and CDR2 sequences are KGHSH and LQKENI. Trimming cost V 5 bases and J 7 bases, with 11 bases left between them. This CDR3 has 12 amino acids. The CDR3 region is CASSVYTGEAFF. The CDR3 region has the DNA TGTGCCAGCTCAGTATACACCGGTGAAGCTTTCTTT.

This clonotype was observed many times. The V gene is TRBV27, the J gene TRBJ1-5; 7 bases line up with TRBD1. The CDR3 has 16 residues. CDR1 and CDR2 (germline): MNHEY, SMNVEV (reference sequence). V lost 5 bases, J lost 4 bases, and 11 bases stayed unmatched. Written as DNA, the CDR3 is TGTGCCAGCAGTCCCCTCGGGTGGGACAGAAATCAGCCCCAGCATTTT. It specifies CASSPLGWDRNQPQHF.

This clonotype appeared many times. The chain recombines TRBV28 with TRBJ1-1; D is unclear. This CDR3 spans 15 amino acids. The V gene's germline CDR1 is MDHEN and CDR2 SYDVKM. V lost 3 bases to trimming and J lost 2 bases, with 13 bases between them. CDR3 nucleotide sequence: TGTGCCAGCAGTTTCGCCCCAAGGGAAAACACTGAAGCTTTCTTT. Its translation: CASSFAPRENTEAFF.

CDR3 in DNA: TGTGCCAGCAGCCAAGACCGTAGCGGCAGTAAGTACAATGAGCAGTACTTC. Translated, it gives CASSQDRSGSKYNEQYF. The chain employs TRBV14 and TRBJ2-1; a possible D gene is TRBD2 (6 bases). Matching the DNA end better, TRBJ2-7 makes the J call doubtful. The CDR3 extends over 17 amino acids. The germline CDR1 and CDR2 sequences are SGHDN and FVKESK.

The chain couples TRBV19 to TRBJ2-7; a weak D match, TRBD2 (5 bases). V lost 3 bases to trimming and J lost 3 bases, with 12 bases between them. Germline loops: CDR1 LNHDA, CDR2 SQIVND (reference sequence). The CDR3 extends over 14 amino acids. CDR3 sequence reads: CASSIGPGFYEQYF. In DNA, the CDR3 is TGTGCCAGTAGTATTGGTCCGGGGTTCTACGAGCAGTACTTC. The full variable domain, in which reference TRBV19 and TRBJ2-7 provide the parts outside the CDR3, is DGGITQSPKYLFRKEGQNVTLSCEQNLNHDAMYWYRQDPGQGLRLIYYSQIVNDFQKGDIAEGYSVSREKKESFPLTVTSAQKNPTAFYLCASSIGPGFYEQYFGPGTRLTVT.

This clonotype appeared many times. The chain links TRBV19 to TRBJ2-1; 9 bases align to TRBD1. The CDR3 is made up of 15 amino acids. Germline V lookup: CDR1 LNHDA, CDR2 SQIVND (reference sequence). Germline trimming cut 5 bases from V and 6 bases from J; bases unmatched to any gene: 8. CDR3 DNA: TGTGCCAGTAGTGGGACTATGGACAGGGGCAATGAGCAGTTCTTC. Translated: CASSGTMDRGNEQFF.

This clonotype was observed at least ten times. The chain links TRBV7-8 to TRBJ2-5; perhaps D is TRBD1 or TRBD2 (6 bases each). Germline CDR1 SGHVS, CDR2 FQNEAQ. This CDR3 region has 16 residues. The V gene lost 4 bases and the J gene lost 4 bases, with 19 bases spanning the gap. CDR3 region: CASSSRRDTQGETQYF. In DNA, the CDR3 is TGTGCCAGCAGCTCACGGCGGGACACCCAAGGAGAGACCCAGTACTTC.

This chain uses TRBV5-1 with TRBJ1-4; D is uncertain. From germline, CDR1 is SGHRS and CDR2 YFSETQ. The CDR3 is made up of 15 amino acids. V shed 0 bases and J shed 4 bases, with 10 bases lying between them. CDR3 region: CASSLEGFDNEKLFF. DNA of the CDR3: TGCGCCAGCAGCTTGGAAGGGTTCGATAATGAAAAACTGTTTTTT.

This clonotype was seen many times. This chain joins TRBV27 and TRBJ2-5, with 7 bases matching TRBD2. The junction had 8 bases not matched to a gene; V was cut back by 5 bases and J by 5 bases. CDR1 and CDR2 from the germline V gene are MNHEY and SMNVEV (reference sequence). The CDR3 contains 14 residues. This CDR3 reads CASSPVGGRETQYF. CDR3 DNA sequence: TGTGCCAGCAGTCCGGTGGGGGGGAGGGAGACCCAGTACTTC.

This CDR3 reads CASTLDRSYGYTF. The CDR3 DNA reads TGTGCCAGCACCCTGGACAGGAGTTATGGCTACACCTTC. The rearrangement joins TRBV28 to TRBJ1-2; TRBD1 matches at 7 bases. The V segment lost 7 bases and the J segment 5 bases; nucleotides outside the gene matches: 7. The germline V gene encodes CDR1 MDHEN and CDR2 SYDVKM. The CDR3 length is 13 residues.

Many counts were recorded for this clonotype. This chain links TRBV3-1 with TRBJ2-7, with D perhaps given as TRBD1 or TRBD2 (6 bases each). The ends were cut back, 1 base at V and 9 bases at J, with 19 bases in the middle. The CDR3 has 15 residues. The germline gives CDR1 LGHDT, CDR2 YNNKEL (reference sequence). CDR3 DNA sequence: TGTGCCAGCAGCCAAGGAGTCGGGATCGGAGGGGGGCAGTACTTC. This translates into CASSQGVGIGGGQYF.

The CDR3 loop reads CSVQSSGPYEQYF. CDR3 nucleotides: TGCAGCGTTCAATCTAGCGGACCCTACGAGCAGTACTTC. The chain joins TRBV29-1 to TRBJ2-7, with 7 positions matching TRBD2. The CDR3 loop spans 13 amino acids. V lost 5 bases, J lost 2 bases, and 6 bases stayed unmatched. Germline lookup yields CDR1 SQVTM and CDR2 ANQGSEA.